Presented here are 20 T cell receptor beta chains from one specimen sequenced in a study of blood T cell repertoires in COVID-19. Libraries were prepared by immunoSEQ multiplex PCR; TCRdb keeps only in-frame clonotypes and omits some of them. The table records 300,000 to 350,000 clones, approximately 85% of them present only once. Material for sequencing was PBMCs or T cells enriched from blood (not recorded which). Receptors were obtained from a man aged 25-45 years who had recovered from COVID-19.

The V gene is TRBV18, the J gene TRBJ2-3; the D call may be TRBD1 or TRBD2 (7 bases each). The V gene lost 6 bases and the J gene lost 2 bases, with 15 bases spanning the gap. The CDR3 runs 15 residues. Germline values: CDR1 KGHSH, CDR2 LQKENI. The CDR3 here is CASSPGGGNTDTQYF. The CDR3 DNA reads TGTGCCAGCTCCCCAGGGGGGGGCAACACAGATACGCAGTATTTT.

V usage is TRBV5-4 and J usage is TRBJ2-2; 11 nucleotides align to TRBD2. Losses at the gene ends were 4 bases for V and 1 base for J; bases not matched to a gene: 3. CDR3 length: 16 amino acids. Germline assignment: CDR1 SGHNT and CDR2 YYREEE (reference sequence). The CDR3 protein is CASSEGLAGNTGELFF. CDR3 in DNA: TGTGCCAGCAGCGAAGGACTAGCGGGGAACACCGGGGAGCTGTTTTTT.

The genes are TRBV10-3 and TRBJ1-5, with TRBD1 identical over 7 bases. Germline V lookup: CDR1 ENHRY, CDR2 SYGVKD. Trimming at V came to 11 bases and at J to 5 bases, leaving 6 bases not matched to a gene. The CDR3 is made up of 12 amino acids. This CDR3 reads CAASGQYQPQHF. CDR3 coding DNA: TGTGCCGCCTCGGGACAGTATCAGCCCCAGCATTTT.

This clone occurred once. The chain couples TRBV7-2 to TRBJ1-5, with D possibly TRBD1 on 5 matching bases. Germline V lookup: CDR1 SGHTA, CDR2 FQGNSA. Trimming removed 3 bases from V and 4 bases from J, with 10 bases in between. The CDR3 extends over 14 amino acids. The CDR3 loop reads CASSFYRGNQPQHF. CDR3 sequence (DNA): TGTGCCAGCAGCTTCTATCGGGGGAATCAGCCCCAGCATTTT.

The rearrangement joins TRBV6-1 to TRBJ1-2, with D uncertain. The length of the CDR3 is 17 residues. V was cut by 0 bases and J by 5 bases, with 19 bases left in between. The germline gives CDR1 MNHNS, CDR2 SASEGT. In DNA form, the CDR3 reads TGTGCCAGCAGTGAAGCTAGAGGTGGCAGCTTACTTTATGGCTACACCTTC. Protein: CASSEARGGSLLYGYTF.

J is TRBJ1-1 and V is TRBV5-5; a weak D match, TRBD1 (5 bases). Looked up from germline, CDR1 is SGHKS and CDR2 is YYEKEE (reference sequence). V lost 2 bases to trimming and J lost 4 bases, with 18 bases between them. This CDR3 region has 16 residues. The CDR3 protein is CASSLQPLQGGTEAFF. The DNA of the CDR3 is TGTGCCAGCAGCTTACAGCCCCTCCAGGGAGGCACTGAAGCTTTCTTT.

The CDR3, as DNA: TGTGCCAGCAGCCCCCCGGGGTCTAGCGGGGTAGAGACCCAGTACTTC. It yields the protein CASSPPGSSGVETQYF. This chain links TRBV7-9 with TRBJ2-5, with 9 nucleotides matching TRBD2. The CDR3 extends over 16 amino acids. The V and J ends lost 5 bases and 4 bases, in that order; junction bases with no gene match: 11. Per germline, CDR1 SEHNR and CDR2 FQNEAQ (reference sequence).

This clone showed up just once. This chain joins TRBV3-1 (or the pseudogene TRBV3-2) and TRBJ1-1, with TRBD1 identical over 9 bases. The CDR3 spans 17 residues. CDR1 and CDR2 (germline): LGHDT, YNNKEL (reference sequence). J gave up 5 bases and V 4 bases, and 14 bases lay outside the gene matches. In DNA form, the CDR3 reads TGTGCCAGCAGCCCTGGACAGGGGAGGGGACCTCGGACTGAAGCTTTCTTT. Residues: CASSPGQGRGPRTEAFF.

V and J are TRBV14 and TRBJ1-1; D remains ambiguous. Trimming stripped 6 bases from V and 0 bases from J, with 11 bases between. Germline CDR1 and CDR2: SGHDN and FVKESK. The CDR3 has 14 amino acids. The DNA for the CDR3 is TGTGCCAGCAGACCGTTACTAATGAACACTGAAGCTTTCTTT. It translates to CASRPLLMNTEAFF. The variable domain in full, with the rest retrieved from reference TRBV14 and TRBJ1-1, is EAGVTQFPSHSVIEKGQTVTLRCDPISGHDNLYWYRRVMGKEIKFLLHFVKESKQDESGMPNNRFLAERTGGTYSTLKVQPAELEDSGVYFCASRPLLMNTEAFFGQGTRLTVV.

V is TRBV28 and J is TRBJ1-1; tentatively, D is TRBD1 (5 bases). The CDR3 consists of 12 residues. Per germline, CDR1 MDHEN and CDR2 SYDVKM. Trimming took off 2 bases at V and 8 bases at J, with 9 bases between the two ends. The CDR3 DNA follows: TGTGCCAGCAGTTTACGACAGAGAGAAGCTTTCTTT. It encodes CASSLRQREAFF.

The CDR3 DNA reads TGTGCCTGGAGTGTAGGGGTCAGCCTAGGGAACACTGAAGCTTTCTTT. It specifies CAWSVGVSLGNTEAFF. This rearrangement joins TRBV30 to TRBJ1-1; tentatively, D is TRBD1 (5 bases). The CDR3 runs to 16 residues. V lost 0 bases and J 1 base, leaving 15 bases between the germline ends. The germline V gene has CDR1 GTSNPN and CDR2 SVGIG (reference sequence). The whole variable domain, remainder taken from reference TRBV30 and TRBJ1-1, is SQTIHQWPATLVQPVGSPLSLECTVEGTSNPNLYWYRQAAGRGLQLLFYSVGIGQISSEVPQNLSASRPQDRQFILSSKKLLLSDSGFYLCAWSVGVSLGNTEAFFGQGTRLTVV.

In DNA form, the CDR3 reads TGTGCCAGTAGTAGAAGACAGGGCTACGGTGGCTACACCTTC. Encoded protein: CASSRRQGYGGYTF. This sequence joins TRBV19 and TRBJ1-2; 7 bases are a match to TRBD1. The germline gives CDR1 LNHDA, CDR2 SQIVND (reference sequence). CDR3 length equals 14 residues. With V trimmed by 4 bases and J by 7 bases, 9 bases remained unmatched.

In its sample, this clone was seen once. V usage is TRBV30 and J usage is TRBJ1-2; 7 bases line up with TRBD1. CDR3 length equals 14 residues. The V and J ends lost 3 bases and 4 bases, in that order; junction bases with no gene match: 8. Germline V gene data show CDR1 as GTSNPN and CDR2 as SVGIG (reference sequence). The CDR3 DNA follows: TGTGCCTGGAGCGTAAAGGGGGCGGCCTATGGCTACACCTTC. The encoded protein is CAWSVKGAAYGYTF.

J is TRBJ2-5 and V is TRBV7-2; D remains ambiguous. The germline gives CDR1 SGHTA, CDR2 FQGNSA. This CDR3 has 13 residues. V dropped 2 bases and J dropped 4 bases, with 8 bases sitting between them. The CDR3 DNA reads as TGTGCCAGCAGCTTAATAGTCCCAGAGACCCAGTACTTC. Amino acid sequence: CASSLIVPETQYF.

The genes are TRBV5-4 and TRBJ2-7; 10 bases align to TRBD1. J was trimmed by 3 bases and V by 0 bases; bases with no gene match: 3. Germline V gene data show CDR1 as SGHNT and CDR2 as YYREEE (reference sequence). This CDR3 spans 15 amino acids. CDR3 sequence reads: CASSLAGQGGYEQYF. Here the CDR3 DNA reads TGTGCCAGCAGCTTGGCCGGACAGGGGGGCTACGAGCAGTACTTC. Full variable domain (missing parts from reference TRBV5-4 and TRBJ2-7): ETGVTQSPTHLIKTRGQQVTLRCSSQSGHNTVSWYQQALGQGPQFIFQYYREEENGRGNFPPRFSGLQFPNYSSELNVNALELDDSALYLCASSLAGQGGYEQYFGPGTRLTVT.

CDR3 sequence reads: CASSQDLSGSGNTIYF. CDR3 DNA: TGCGCCAGCAGCCAAGATTTATCAGGGTCCGGAAACACCATATATTTT. The V and J genes are TRBV4-3 and TRBJ1-3, with D tentatively TRBD1 (5 bases). This CDR3 is 16 amino acids long. The germline gives CDR1 LGHNA, CDR2 YSLEER. Trimming removed 0 bases from V and 4 bases from J, with 13 bases in between.

The chain carries TRBV9 and TRBJ1-1; maybe TRBD1 (6 bases). Trimming pared 4 bases from V and 3 bases from J, leaving 16 bases between. Per the germline V gene, CDR1 is SGDLS and CDR2 is YYNGEE. The CDR3 loop spans 15 amino acids. CDR3 in amino acids: CASSPQGLGYTEAFF. In DNA form, the CDR3 reads TGTGCCAGCAGCCCACAGGGCTTGGGGTACACTGAAGCTTTCTTT.

The chain carries TRBV13 and TRBJ1-1; D uncertain. Trimming took off 1 base at V and 3 bases at J, with 9 bases between the two ends. CDR3 length: 14 amino acids. Germline CDR1 PRHDT, CDR2 FYEKMQ (reference sequence). The CDR3, as DNA: TGTGCCAGCAGCTTAGTAGGGAGAGACACTGAAGCTTTCTTT. This codes for CASSLVGRDTEAFF. Together with reference TRBV13 and TRBJ1-1, the CDR3 gives the full variable domain: AAGVIQSPRHLIKEKRETATLKCYPIPRHDTVYWYQQGPGQDPQFLISFYEKMQSDKGSIPDRFSAQQFSDYHSELNMSSLELGDSALYFCASSLVGRDTEAFFGQGTRLTVV.

The chain joins TRBV14 to TRBJ2-7; D gene ambiguous. V shed 5 bases and J shed 2 bases, with 10 bases lying between them. Germline lookup yields CDR1 SGHDN and CDR2 FVKESK. This CDR3 is 13 amino acids long. The DNA for the CDR3 is TGTGCCAGCAGCTCTCAGGATGCCTACGAGCAGTACTTC. Its translation is CASSSQDAYEQYF.

The chain is built from TRBV6-5 and TRBJ1-2; 9 positions match TRBD1. Trimming cost V 2 bases and J 8 bases; bases outside gene matches: 6. Germline V gives CDR1 MNHEY, CDR2 SVGAGI. This CDR3 has 14 residues. CDR3 amino acids: CASSYTLGQGGYTF. As DNA, the CDR3 is TGTGCCAGCAGTTACACCTTAGGACAGGGGGGCTACACCTTC.